The 13 T cell receptor beta chains in this list originate from one sample, sequenced in a study of blood T cell repertoires in COVID-19. Method: immunoSEQ multiplex PCR; TCRdb's copy keeps in-frame clones and lacks some. The data hold about 190,000 clones, with 84% observed a single time. Material: PBMCs or T cells enriched from blood (not recorded which). The receptors originated from a woman in her thirties who had recovered from COVID-19.

The chain joins TRBV28 to TRBJ1-5; D is ambiguous. Germline CDR1 MDHEN, CDR2 SYDVKM. This CDR3 is built from 14 residues. V lost 6 bases and J lost 9, with 18 bases in between. In nucleotides, the CDR3 is TGTGCCAGCAGGACCACAGACACCTATTGGCCCCAGCATTTT. Translated: CASRTTDTYWPQHF.

CDR3 in DNA: TGTGCCAGCAGCTTAGCCCACTACAATGAGCAGTTCTTC. Protein product: CASSLAHYNEQFF. The rearrangement joins TRBV11-3 to TRBJ2-1; D not certain. This CDR3 is built from 13 residues. Germline CDR1 SGHNT, CDR2 YENEEA. V gave up 1 base and J gave up 3 bases, with 4 bases separating them.

The gene calls are TRBV15 and TRBJ2-5; unclear D gene. The germline V gene has CDR1 LNHNV and CDR2 YYDKDF (reference sequence). The V gene lost 0 bases and the J gene lost 5 bases, with 10 bases spanning the gap. The CDR3 is 14 residues long. The CDR3 reads CATSRDLGTETQYF. The CDR3 DNA reads as TGTGCCACCAGCAGAGATCTTGGCACCGAGACCCAGTACTTC.

The chain links TRBV15 to TRBJ2-5; 7 bases line up with TRBD1. The CDR3 extends over 15 amino acids. Per the germline V gene, CDR1 is LNHNV and CDR2 is YYDKDF (reference sequence). V shed 5 bases, J shed 5 bases, and the junction held 11 bases outside the gene matches. The CDR3 spells CATSAPGGLQETQYF. CDR3 DNA sequence: TGTGCCACCAGCGCCCCAGGGGGATTACAGGAGACCCAGTACTTC.

The chain carries TRBV9 and TRBJ2-5, with 8 nucleotides matching TRBD2. The germline V gene has CDR1 SGDLS and CDR2 YYNGEE. The CDR3 runs to 16 residues. V shed 1 base, J shed 3 bases, and the junction held 8 bases outside the gene matches. In DNA, the CDR3 is TGTGCCAGCAGCGTAAAAGCGGGCGGGGGGAAAGAGACCCAGTACTTC. Protein: CASSVKAGGGKETQYF.

There are a few counts of this clone. The J gene is TRBJ2-1, the V gene TRBV5-1, with a tentative D call TRBD2 (5 bases). This CDR3 contains 16 residues. Trimming stripped 3 bases from V and 7 bases from J, with 20 bases between. Germline CDR1 and CDR2: SGHRS and YFSETQ. CDR3: CASSSGIGLEGNEQFF. DNA for the CDR3: TGCGCCAGCAGCTCGGGAATAGGACTCGAAGGGAATGAGCAGTTCTTC.

The chain combines TRBV11-1 with TRBJ1-1, with D maybe TRBD1 (5 bases). Germline V gives CDR1 SGHAT, CDR2 FQDESV (reference sequence). This CDR3 is built from 14 residues. V was pared by 2 bases and J by 0 bases, with 7 bases between. The CDR3 DNA follows: TGTGCCAGCAGCTTAAACAGGTTGAACACTGAAGCTTTCTTT. Protein product: CASSLNRLNTEAFF.

This clone appeared a single time. The CDR3 nucleotides read TGTGCCAGCAGTGAAACCCTAGCGGGGGGGACAGATACGCAGTATTTT. It is translated as CASSETLAGGTDTQYF. V usage is TRBV2 and J usage is TRBJ2-3; 12 bases are a match to TRBD2. From germline, CDR1 is SNHLY and CDR2 FYNNEI. V shed 2 bases, J shed 3 bases, and the junction held 3 bases outside the gene matches. CDR3 length: 16 amino acids.

The genes are TRBV9 and TRBJ1-1; D unclear. Germline assignment: CDR1 SGDLS and CDR2 YYNGEE. The CDR3 spans 12 residues. Trimming took off 0 bases at V and 8 bases at J, with 8 bases between the two ends. CDR3 bases: TGTGCCAGCAGCGTAGGAGGCAGAGAAGCTTTCTTT. This encodes CASSVGGREAFF.

The sample holds many counts of this clone. This chain's CDR3 is CATSAWGGEETQYF. In DNA, the CDR3 is TGTGCCACCAGTGCATGGGGGGGAGAAGAGACCCAGTACTTC. The chain couples TRBV24-1 to TRBJ2-5; 7 positions agree with TRBD2. The ends lost 5 bases at V and 3 bases at J; junction bases unmatched: 5. Germline V lookup: CDR1 KGHDR, CDR2 SFDVKD. This CDR3 is built from 14 residues.

V gene TRBV7-8 combines with J gene TRBJ1-5, with 7 bases lining up with TRBD1. The J segment lost 6 bases and the V segment lost 1 base, leaving 6 bases of the junction unmatched. This CDR3 spans 15 amino acids. The V gene's germline CDR1 is SGHVS and CDR2 FQNEAQ. This CDR3 is CASSLGDRERQPQHF. The DNA for the CDR3 is TGTGCCAGCAGCTTAGGGGACAGAGAACGTCAGCCCCAGCATTTT.

The chain joins TRBV29-1 to TRBJ2-2; the D gene is possibly TRBD2 (5 bases). CDR3 length: 12 residues. The ends were cut back, 6 bases at V and 8 bases at J, with 13 bases in the middle. Germline V gives CDR1 SQVTM, CDR2 ANQGSEA. The CDR3 nucleotides read TGCAGCGTCGTATCAGGACTGGGGGAGCTGTTTTTT. Translated: CSVVSGLGELFF.

The chain joins TRBV6-2 or TRBV6-3 to TRBJ2-7; D perhaps matches TRBD1 (5 bases). The CDR3 loop spans 12 amino acids. V dropped 5 bases and J dropped 3 bases, with 8 bases sitting between them. Looked up from germline, CDR1 is MNHEY and CDR2 is SVGEGT. CDR3 DNA: TGTGCCAGCAGTACCGACAGCTACGAGCAGTACTTC. It specifies CASSTDSYEQYF.